This is a list of T cell receptor beta chains from one sample in a study of T cells in tuberculosis. Some clones are missing from TCRdb's copy, which holds only in-frame ones; the method was immunoSEQ multiplex PCR. Altogether 60,000 or so clones are present, approximately 80% being singletons, with the ten largest covering roughly 12%. The sequencing sample was made of CD1b-GMM tetramer-negative cells sorted from PBMCs. These receptors were obtained from an adult woman with latent tuberculosis. Both conserved end residues are part of each CDR3. D genes are given only for firm matches. Clone size appears in some rows only: once, few, many, or a class for an expanded clone.

cdr3_nt cdr3_aa j_call clone_size d_call v_call
TGTGCCAGCAGCTCGGACTTATTCCGATACAATGAGCAGTTCTTC CASSSDLFRYNEQFF TRBJ2-1 . . TRBV7-6
TGTGCCAGCTCACCGGGCCAGAACAATGAGCAGTTCTTC CASSPGQNNEQFF TRBJ2-1 . . TRBV18
TGTGCCAGCAGCACCCGGGACAGCTCCTACAATGAGCAGTTCTTC CASSTRDSSYNEQFF TRBJ2-1 once TRBD1 TRBV7-6
TGTGCCAGCAGCGTAGAATCAGGGAGGGAGCAGTACTTC CASSVESGREQYF TRBJ2-7 . . TRBV9
TGTGCCAGCACCTTGGGGCCAGGCCCATACGGGGAGCTGTTTTTT CASTLGPGPYGELFF TRBJ2-2 . . TRBV11-2
TGTGCCAGCAGCTTGCGTAGCGCTGGAGATACGCAGTATTTT CASSLRSAGDTQYF TRBJ2-3 . . TRBV5-4
TGTGCCAGCAGCAAGGTTGACAGGAGTGGCCCCCGCGGCGGTGGAAACATTCAGTACTTC CASSKVDRSGPRGGGNIQYF TRBJ2-4 . . TRBV21-1
TGTGCCAGCAGCGTAGCTCTGGTAGCGGGAGTGTGGGAGCAGTTCTTC CASSVALVAGVWEQFF TRBJ2-1 . TRBD2 TRBV9
TGTGCCAGCAGCCCCTCGAGGGGGACTGGAAACACCATATATTTT CASSPSRGTGNTIYF TRBJ1-3 . . TRBV7-6
TGTGCCAGCATTCCCGGGACAGGGATCTACGAGCAGTACTTC CASIPGTGIYEQYF TRBJ2-7 . TRBD1 TRBV28
TGTGCCACCGCCCGGGACAGGGCGAACACCGGGGAGCTGTTTTTT CATARDRANTGELFF TRBJ2-2 once TRBD1 TRBV11-2
TGTGCCAGCACACCACTAGCGGGAGTTACCGGGGAGCTGTTTTTT CASTPLAGVTGELFF TRBJ2-2 . TRBD2 TRBV2
TGTGCCAGCAGCCCGGACAGGGGGGTTAGGAACACTGAAGCTTTCTTT CASSPDRGVRNTEAFF TRBJ1-1 . TRBD1 TRBV5-4
TGTGCCAGCAGTGATGGACAGGGGGACACTGAAGCTTTCTTT CASSDGQGDTEAFF TRBJ1-1 . TRBD1 TRBV2
TGTGCCAGTAGTATCGGGAACGCCTACGAGCAGTACTTC CASSIGNAYEQYF TRBJ2-7 . . TRBV19
TGTGCCAGCAGTAGACAGGGGGCGCGAGACGGCTACACCTTC CASSRQGARDGYTF TRBJ1-2 few TRBD1 TRBV6-6
TGTGCCAGCAGCTTGGCCGTGGGCGGGGGCGACTACAATGAGCAGTTCTTC CASSLAVGGGDYNEQFF TRBJ2-1 . . TRBV5-8
TGTGCCAGTGGTGTACGAGGGGGCCGGACTGAAGCTTTCTTT CASGVRGGRTEAFF TRBJ1-1 once TRBD1 TRBV19
TGTGCCAGCAGTCTGGGACCGGGACAGAGCTATGGCTACACCTTC CASSLGPGQSYGYTF TRBJ1-2 few TRBD1 TRBV2
TGCGCCAGCAGCTTGGTTTGGGGAGGGATTAACGAGCAGTACTTC CASSLVWGGINEQYF TRBJ2-7 . TRBD2 TRBV5-1
TGTGCCAGCAGCCCTGTTGTGGAGCTGTTTTTT CASSPVVELFF TRBJ2-2 . . TRBV7-3
TGTGCCAGCAGCTCAGGGGGAACTGGAAACACCATATATTTT CASSSGGTGNTIYF TRBJ1-3 few TRBD1 TRBV7-9
TGTGCCAGCAGCGAGGGGGGGGGTGGCGGCTACGAGCAGTACTTC CASSEGGGGGYEQYF TRBJ2-7 . . TRBV7-9
TGTGCCAGCAGCTTGGGGGGTATGAACACTGAAGCTTTCTTT CASSLGGMNTEAFF TRBJ1-1 once . TRBV11-3
TGTGCCAGCAGCTGGGGACTAGCGGGACCCTCAGCCCTAAATGAGCAGTTCTTC CASSWGLAGPSALNEQFF TRBJ2-1 . TRBD2 TRBV11-2
TGTGCCAGCAGCCAGGACAGGGTGAACACCGGGGAGCTGTTTTTT CASSQDRVNTGELFF TRBJ2-2 once TRBD1 TRBV7-8
TGTGCCAGCAGCCGGGAAAGGATCTCCTATAATTCACCCCTCCACTTT CASSRERISYNSPLHF TRBJ1-6 . . TRBV7-2
TGTGCCAGCAGTCTCCCGGGTCGCAATCAGCCCCAGCATTTT CASSLPGRNQPQHF TRBJ1-5 . . TRBV6-5
TGTGCCACCAGCAGCTACAGGGAAGGCGATCAGCCCCAGCATTTT CATSSYREGDQPQHF TRBJ1-5 . . TRBV15
TGTGCCAGCAGTGAAGCGCCGGGACAGGGACCCGAGCAGTACTTC CASSEAPGQGPEQYF TRBJ2-7 . TRBD1 TRBV2
TGTGCCAGTAGTCTACCCGGGACAGGGGAACAGCCCCAGCATTTT CASSLPGTGEQPQHF TRBJ1-5 few TRBD1 TRBV19
TGTGCCAGCAGCCCCAGCTGGGGGAGGGGTAGAGAGACCCAGTACTTC CASSPSWGRGRETQYF TRBJ2-5 . TRBD2 TRBV28
TGTGCCAGCAGCCAAGACAGGGTAGCTAACTATGGCTACACCTTC CASSQDRVANYGYTF TRBJ1-2 . TRBD1 TRBV5-4
TGTGCCAGCAGCCCCACCCCGGGACAGGGGGTTTCCGACGAGCAGTACTTC CASSPTPGQGVSDEQYF TRBJ2-7 . TRBD1 TRBV28
TGTGCCAGTAGGCCTGACGGAGCTAACTATGGCTACACCTTC CASRPDGANYGYTF TRBJ1-2 . . TRBV19
TGCAGCGGGGGACACAGGGACACTGAAGCTTTCTTT CSGGHRDTEAFF TRBJ1-1 . . TRBV29-1
TGTGCCAGCAGTACGGACACTACCGGCGGCTACACCTTC CASSTDTTGGYTF TRBJ1-2 few . TRBV6-5
TGTGCCAGCAGGCCGGGACAGGGGGCAGAAAATGAGCAGTTCTTC CASRPGQGAENEQFF TRBJ2-1 . TRBD1 TRBV6-1
TGTGCCAGCACCCCGGGACAGGATACCTACGAGCAGTACTTC CASTPGQDTYEQYF TRBJ2-7 . TRBD1 TRBV5-4
TGTGCCAGTAGTGTCGGACTAGCACATGAGCAGTTCTTC CASSVGLAHEQFF TRBJ2-1 once TRBD2 TRBV19
TGTGCCAGCAGCGTTCCACGCCAGTTACAAGAGACCCAGTACTTC CASSVPRQLQETQYF TRBJ2-5 . . TRBV5-5
TGTGCCAGCAGTCCCTCCCGGGCTCCCCGCGGGAATGAGCAGTTCTTC CASSPSRAPRGNEQFF TRBJ2-1 . . TRBV28
TGTGCCAGCAGTGAGGTTGTTGCGGGATCCTCTGGGGCCAACGTCCTGACTTTC CASSEVVAGSSGANVLTF TRBJ2-6 . . TRBV6-1
TGTGCCAGCAGCGTAGCGGCGGGGGCTGGGGATGAGCAGTTCTTC CASSVAAGAGDEQFF TRBJ2-1 . . TRBV9
TGTGCCAGCAGCGCCCGCAGCGGGAGGACGAACACCGGGGAGCTGTTTTTT CASSARSGRTNTGELFF TRBJ2-2 . TRBD2 TRBV9
TGTGCCAGCAGCGTAGACAGCGACTACTCTGGGGCCAACGTCCTGACTTTC CASSVDSDYSGANVLTF TRBJ2-6 . . TRBV9
TGTGCCAGTAGTATAGACGGTCGACAGGATGGCTACACCTTC CASSIDGRQDGYTF TRBJ1-2 . . TRBV19
TGTGCCAGCACCCCGGTCGCAGGCAACTATGGCTACACCTTC CASTPVAGNYGYTF TRBJ1-2 . . TRBV2
TGTGCCAGCAGCCAAACCAACAGGGGCACTGAAGCTTTCTTT CASSQTNRGTEAFF TRBJ1-1 . TRBD1 TRBV7-3
TGCGCCAGCAGTGGGACAGGTTATAGGCGAGCTTTCTTT CASSGTGYRRAFF TRBJ1-1 . TRBD1 TRBV5-1
TGTGCCAGTAGTATTGGAGGGAGGGATCAGCCCCAGCATTTT CASSIGGRDQPQHF TRBJ1-5 . . TRBV19
TGTGCCAGTAGTAACAGGGATACGCAGTATTTT CASSNRDTQYF TRBJ2-3 . . TRBV19
TGTGCCAGCTCACCAGGAGCGCGGGCCCGTCAGGAGACCCAGTACTTC CASSPGARARQETQYF TRBJ2-5 . . TRBV18
TGTGCCAGCAGCTCGCTAAATTTAGAGCAGTACTTC CASSSLNLEQYF TRBJ2-7 once . TRBV7-2
TGTGCCAGCAGTCCGGGAGGAGCCTACGAGCAGTACTTC CASSPGGAYEQYF TRBJ2-7 . TRBD2 TRBV28
TGTGCCAGTAGTATTCAGGCCCGGAACACTGAAGCTTTCTTT CASSIQARNTEAFF TRBJ1-1 . . TRBV19
TGTGCCAGCAGTCCAGGAGGCCCGGGACAGGCGTATAATGAGCAGTTCTTC CASSPGGPGQAYNEQFF TRBJ2-1 . TRBD1 TRBV27
TGTGCCAGCAGCTTAGCGGCCGGGACAGGGATCTACGAGCAGTACTTC CASSLAAGTGIYEQYF TRBJ2-7 . TRBD1 TRBV7-8
TGTGCCAGCAGTGGACAGGGGGCCTCCTACGAGCAGTACTTC CASSGQGASYEQYF TRBJ2-7 . TRBD1 TRBV6-5
TGTGCCAGCAGGGTTAGCGGGAGCAACAATGAGCAGTTCTTC CASRVSGSNNEQFF TRBJ2-1 . TRBD2 TRBV28